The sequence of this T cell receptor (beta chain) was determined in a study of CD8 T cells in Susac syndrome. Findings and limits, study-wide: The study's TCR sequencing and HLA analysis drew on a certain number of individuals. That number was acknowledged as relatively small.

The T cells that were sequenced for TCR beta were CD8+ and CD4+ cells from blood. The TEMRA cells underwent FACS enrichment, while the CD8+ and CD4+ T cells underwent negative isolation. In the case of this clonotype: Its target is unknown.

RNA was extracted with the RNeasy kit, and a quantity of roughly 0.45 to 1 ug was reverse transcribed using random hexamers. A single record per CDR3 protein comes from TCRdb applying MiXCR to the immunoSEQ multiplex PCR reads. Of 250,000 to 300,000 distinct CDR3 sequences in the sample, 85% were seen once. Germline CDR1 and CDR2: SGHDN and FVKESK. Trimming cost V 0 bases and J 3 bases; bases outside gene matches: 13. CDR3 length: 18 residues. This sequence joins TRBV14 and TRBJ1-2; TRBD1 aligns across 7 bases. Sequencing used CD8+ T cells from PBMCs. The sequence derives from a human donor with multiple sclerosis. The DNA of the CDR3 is TGTGCCAGCAGCCAAGATCTGGGCTGGGACAGAGACCACTATGGCTACACCTTC. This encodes CASSQDLGWDRDHYGYTF.